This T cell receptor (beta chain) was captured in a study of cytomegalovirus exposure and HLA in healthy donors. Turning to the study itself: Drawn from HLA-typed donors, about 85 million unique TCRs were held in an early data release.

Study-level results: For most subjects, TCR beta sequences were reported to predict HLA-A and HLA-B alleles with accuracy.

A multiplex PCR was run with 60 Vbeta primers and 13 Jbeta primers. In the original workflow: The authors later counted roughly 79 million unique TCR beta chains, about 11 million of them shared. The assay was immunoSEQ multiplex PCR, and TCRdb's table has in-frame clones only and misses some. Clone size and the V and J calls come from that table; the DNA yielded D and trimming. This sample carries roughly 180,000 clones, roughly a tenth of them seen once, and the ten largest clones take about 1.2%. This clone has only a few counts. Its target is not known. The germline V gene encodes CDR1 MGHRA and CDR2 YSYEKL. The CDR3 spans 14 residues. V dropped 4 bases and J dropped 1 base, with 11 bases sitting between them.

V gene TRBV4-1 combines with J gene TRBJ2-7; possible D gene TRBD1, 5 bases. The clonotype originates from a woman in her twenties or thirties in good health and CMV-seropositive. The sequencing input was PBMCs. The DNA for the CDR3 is TGCGCCAGCAGCCTGGGGCCTTTTTCCTACGAGCAGTACTTC. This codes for CASSLGPFSYEQYF.